What follows are 25 T cell receptor beta chains derived from one specimen sequenced in a study of Graves' ophthalmopathy and Graves' hyperthyroidism. From RNA, the CDR3 regions of TCR beta chains were amplified and sequenced. First-round RT-PCR relied on HTBI primers, and a second-round multiplex PCR came next. TCRdb reprocessed the multiplex PCR reads with MiXCR, giving one entry per CDR3 protein. The sample comprises roughly 350,000 distinct CDR3 sequences, approximately 18% of which are singletons, and 2% to 3% rests with the top ten. Source material: peripheral blood. These receptor sequences come from an adult woman with stable Graves' hyperthyroidism.

This clonotype was seen a handful of times. CDR3 protein: CASSDYRGQYEQYF. The CDR3 DNA reads as TGTGCCAGCAGTGACTACAGGGGGCAGTACGAGCAGTACTTC. V is TRBV6-1 and J is TRBJ2-7; TRBD1 matches at 9 bases. Per the germline V gene, CDR1 is MNHNS and CDR2 is SASEGT. This CDR3 contains 14 residues. The V gene end was trimmed by 3 bases and the J gene end by 4 bases; junction bases not matched to a gene: 4.

This clonotype was detected ten times or more. The DNA of the CDR3 is TGTGCCAGCAGCGCAACCGGGACTAGCGGGAGCTTTTGGTACGAGCAGTACTTC. It translates to CASSATGTSGSFWYEQYF. This chain joins TRBV7-9 and TRBJ2-7; 14 bases fit TRBD2. CDR1 is SEHNR, CDR2 FQNEAQ, per germline (reference sequence). Trimming at V came to 5 bases and at J to 4 bases, leaving 13 bases not matched to a gene. This CDR3 is built from 18 residues.

This clonotype was seen ten or more times. This sequence joins TRBV2 and TRBJ2-2; 10 positions agree with TRBD2. Germline V lookup: CDR1 SNHLY, CDR2 FYNNEI. Trimming took 8 bases from V and 5 from J; bases not matched to a gene: 5. This CDR3 spans 14 amino acids. CDR3 region: CASLAGVGTGELFF. The CDR3 coding sequence is TGTGCCAGCCTAGCGGGAGTTGGAACCGGGGAGCTGTTTTTT. Variable domain in full (rest from reference TRBV2 and TRBJ2-2): EPEVTQTPSHQVTQMGQEVILRCVPISNHLYFYWYRQILGQKVEFLVSFYNNEISEKSEIFDDQFSVERPDGSNFTLKIRSTKLEDSAMYFCASLAGVGTGELFFGEGSRLTVL.

A note on this clonotype: Being one base from a much bigger clone, this may be a read error. This chain joins TRBV12-3 or TRBV12-4 and TRBJ1-2; possible D gene TRBD1, 5 bases. This CDR3 is 12 amino acids long. V was cut by 3 bases and J by 7 bases, with 9 bases left in between. CDR3 DNA sequence: TGTGCCAGCAGTTTTGGAGGGGCTGGCTACACCTTC. Encoded protein: CASSFGGAGYTF.

This clonotype showed up many times. The chain combines TRBV12-5 with TRBJ2-7; D is perhaps TRBD1 (5 bases). From germline, CDR1 is LGHNT and CDR2 FRNRAP. V was trimmed by 1 base and J by 3 bases, leaving 13 bases between them. The CDR3 has 15 residues. The CDR3 nucleotides are TGTGCTAGTGGTTTGGCCAACAGGCTGGGCTACGAGCAGTACTTC. Protein product: CASGLANRLGYEQYF.

This clonotype was seen repeatedly, ten times or more. The genes are TRBV10-1 and TRBJ2-7; D possibly corresponds to TRBD2 (7 bases). Trimming took 2 bases from V and 3 from J, leaving 14 bases between them. The CDR3 spans 15 residues. The germline CDR1 and CDR2 sequences are WNHNN and SYGVQD (reference sequence). As DNA, the CDR3 is TGCGCCAGCAGTGAGAGAGCAGGGGAGGGCTACGAGCAGTACTTC. This sequence encodes CASSERAGEGYEQYF.

The rearrangement uses TRBV12-3 or TRBV12-4 and TRBJ2-7; 7 nucleotides line up with TRBD1. Trimming cost V 0 bases and J 2 bases; bases outside gene matches: 4. The CDR3 has 15 residues. The CDR3 DNA reads as TGTGCCAGCAGTTTAGCAGGGGGCGCGCCCTACGAGCAGTACTTC. This translates into CASSLAGGAPYEQYF.

This clonotype was seen only a few times. The chain combines TRBV5-1 with TRBJ2-7, with 8 bases identical to TRBD1. This CDR3 comprises 15 residues. Germline loops: CDR1 SGHRS, CDR2 YFSETQ. V lost 1 base to trimming and J lost 1 base; unmatched junction nucleotides: 4. This chain's CDR3 is CASSLRQGKSYEQYF. For the CDR3, the DNA is TGCGCCAGCAGCTTGCGACAGGGGAAATCCTACGAGCAGTACTTC.

This clonotype was observed at least ten times. The chain employs TRBV28 and TRBJ1-2; 9 nucleotides agree with TRBD1. J gave up 4 bases and V 6 bases, and 6 bases lay outside the gene matches. The CDR3 is made up of 14 amino acids. Looked up from germline, CDR1 is MDHEN and CDR2 is SYDVKM. The CDR3 here is CASSSGTGIYGYTF. CDR3 DNA sequence: TGTGCCAGCAGCTCCGGGACAGGGATCTATGGCTACACCTTC.

This clonotype was recorded once. The rearrangement joins TRBV6-5 to TRBJ2-1, with 11 bases identical to TRBD2. The CDR3 consists of 14 residues. J gave up 7 bases and V 5 bases, and 4 bases lay outside the gene matches. Germline assignment: CDR1 MNHEY and CDR2 SVGAGI. The CDR3 is CASSVLAGVNEQFF. CDR3 DNA sequence: TGTGCCAGCAGTGTACTAGCGGGAGTGAATGAGCAGTTCTTC.

The table lists this clonotype with many counts. The chain carries TRBV6-5 and TRBJ2-5, with 8 nucleotides matching TRBD1. Germline V gene data show CDR1 as MNHEY and CDR2 as SVGAGI. The CDR3 runs to 16 residues. V was clipped by 5 bases and J by 5 bases; unmatched bases: 13. The CDR3 bases are TGTGCCAGCAGTCGACAGGGGACAGTCCGAGGGGAGACCCAGTACTTC. Amino acid sequence: CASSRQGTVRGETQYF.

At least ten counts were recorded for this clonotype. The V call is TRBV7-9, the J call TRBJ1-1; D is undetermined. Per the germline V gene, CDR1 is SEHNR and CDR2 is FQNEAQ (reference sequence). The V end was cut by 6 bases, the J end by 5 bases, with 10 bases between. This CDR3 has 12 amino acids. CDR3 bases: TGTGCCAGCAGTTCTTACGGAACTGAAGCTTTCTTT. Translation gives CASSSYGTEAFF.

Ten or more counts support this clonotype. The genes are TRBV29-1 and TRBJ2-7; D unresolved. The CDR3 is 12 residues long. Germline CDR1 reads SQVTM; CDR2 reads ANQGSEA. V was pared by 6 bases and J by 3 bases, with 12 bases between. The CDR3 sequence: CSVSSNSYEQYF. The DNA of the CDR3 is TGCAGCGTGTCCTCGAACAGCTACGAGCAGTACTTC.

This clonotype was seen many times. The chain carries TRBV20-1 and TRBJ2-7, with 10 bases fitting TRBD1. Germline V gives CDR1 DFQATT, CDR2 SNEGSKA (reference sequence). The length of the CDR3 is 14 residues. V shed 6 bases and J 0 bases; nucleotides not matched to a gene: 5. The DNA for the CDR3 is TGCAGTGCCCATGGGACAGGGGACTCCTACGAGCAGTACTTC. Translation gives CSAHGTGDSYEQYF.

Ten or more counts support this clonotype. The chain has TRBV11-2 and TRBJ2-5, with TRBD1 identical over 8 bases. This CDR3 has 12 amino acids. Per germline, CDR1 SGHAT and CDR2 FQNNGV. Trimming removed 5 bases from V and 10 bases from J; junction bases left unmatched: 6. In DNA form, the CDR3 reads TGTGCCAGCAGCGTATCCGACAGGGGCCAGTACTTC. It codes for CASSVSDRGQYF. The full variable domain, rest sourced from reference TRBV11-2 and TRBJ2-5, is EAGVAQSPRYKIIEKRQSVAFWCNPISGHATLYWYQQILGQGPKLLIQFQNNGVVDDSQLPKDRFSAERLKGVDSTLKIQPAKLEDSAVYLCASSVSDRGQYFGPGTRLLVL.

This clonotype came up many times. The chain is built from TRBV29-1 and TRBJ1-1, with D unresolved. Per germline, CDR1 SQVTM and CDR2 ANQGSEA. The length of the CDR3 is 12 residues. V was shortened by 0 bases and J by 11 bases, with 13 bases between the two germline ends. CDR3 sequence: CSVEDHQLGAFF. The CDR3 DNA reads TGCAGCGTTGAAGATCATCAGCTGGGGGCTTTCTTT.

This clonotype was seen more than once but under ten times. J is TRBJ1-1 and V is TRBV4-1, with D tentatively TRBD1 (6 bases). CDR1 and CDR2 (germline): MGHRA, YSYEKL. This CDR3 comprises 17 residues. Trimming took off 4 bases at V and 3 bases at J, with 21 bases between the two ends. CDR3 DNA: TGCGCCAGCAGCCTCCAGGGGTGGGTGAAGGGTGACACTGAAGCTTTCTTT. Its translation: CASSLQGWVKGDTEAFF.

The rearrangement joins TRBV2 to TRBJ2-4, with 8 bases aligning to TRBD2. V lost 4 bases and J lost 1; bases outside the gene matches: 9. The germline CDR1 and CDR2 sequences are SNHLY and FYNNEI. The CDR3 contains 17 residues. This CDR3 is CASSALETSDAKNIQYF. In DNA, the CDR3 is TGTGCCAGCAGTGCTCTCGAGACTAGCGATGCCAAAAACATTCAGTACTTC.

This clonotype has ten or more counts. The genes are TRBV10-3 and TRBJ2-7; 8 bases align to TRBD1. CDR3 length equals 14 residues. The germline gives CDR1 ENHRY, CDR2 SYGVKD. V lost 6 bases, J lost 5 bases, and 9 bases stayed unmatched. Written as DNA, the CDR3 is TGTGCCATCAGATTGGACAGGGCGGGGCACGAGCAGTACTTC. Its protein product is CAIRLDRAGHEQYF.

This clonotype was seen only once. At one end the junction does not follow the germline gene, possibly because of a read error. The genes are TRBV12-3 or TRBV12-4 and TRBJ1-5; perhaps TRBD1 as D (5 bases). The length of the CDR3 is 17 residues. In DNA form, the CDR3 reads TGTGCCAGCAGTTTTTTACCGGGGACGGTTAGCTATCAGCCTCAGCATTTT. Amino acid sequence: CASSFLPGTVSYQPQHF.

J is TRBJ2-2 and V is TRBV30; the D gene is possibly TRBD2 (5 bases). V dropped 3 bases and J dropped 7 bases, with 12 bases sitting between them. CDR3 length: 13 residues. Germline CDR1 GTSNPN, CDR2 SVGIG (reference sequence). The CDR3 here is CAWSPDAGGELFF. Here the CDR3 DNA reads TGTGCCTGGAGCCCTGATGCGGGCGGGGAGCTGTTTTTT.

This clonotype was seen repeatedly, ten times or more. The chain has TRBV12-3 or TRBV12-4 and TRBJ1-1; TRBD1 matches at 7 bases. The length of the CDR3 is 14 residues. Trimming removed 5 bases from V and 0 bases from J; junction bases left unmatched: 3. The CDR3 spells CASSGTDLNTEAFF. CDR3 bases: TGTGCCAGCAGTGGGACAGACCTGAACACTGAAGCTTTCTTT.

This clonotype has at least ten counts. The CDR3 region has the DNA TGCGCCAGCAGCCCCGAGGCTCCCCCCTACGAGCAGTACTTC. As protein: CASSPEAPPYEQYF. The chain employs TRBV5-1 and TRBJ2-7; D gene uncertain. Germline-derived CDR1 and CDR2 are SGHRS and YFSETQ. Trimming shortened V by 4 bases and J by 2 bases, and 13 bases separated the two germline ends. The CDR3 spans 14 residues. Complete variable domain (other parts from reference TRBV5-1 and TRBJ2-7): KAGVTQTPRYLIKTRGQQVTLSCSPISGHRSVSWYQQTPGQGLQFLFEYFSETQRNKGNFPGRFSGRQFSNSRSEMNVSTLELGDSALYLCASSPEAPPYEQYFGPGTRLTVT.

This clonotype was detected ten times or more. This chain connects TRBV19 to TRBJ2-2; D not resolved. Germline V lookup: CDR1 LNHDA, CDR2 SQIVND (reference sequence). This CDR3 region has 14 residues. V was shortened by 1 base and J by 2 bases, with 5 bases between the two germline ends. The CDR3 region is CASSIAGNTGELFF. Written as DNA, the CDR3 is TGTGCCAGTAGTATAGCCGGAAACACCGGGGAGCTGTTTTTT.

This clonotype was seen ten or more times. CDR3 nucleotides: TGTGCCTGGAGTGCAGGGGATCTGGGCAATCAGCCCCAGCATTTT. As protein: CAWSAGDLGNQPQHF. This chain connects TRBV30 to TRBJ1-5; a weak D match, TRBD1 (6 bases). The CDR3 length is 15 residues. From germline, CDR1 is GTSNPN and CDR2 SVGIG (reference sequence). Trimming removed 1 base at V and 2 bases at J, with 12 bases between.